This record concerns one T cell receptor beta chain sequence. Its antigen is currently unknown. V was clipped by 6 bases and J by 4 bases; unmatched bases: 4. Germline assignment: CDR1 SQVTM and CDR2 ANQGSEA. There are 12 residues in the CDR3. In building TCR beta libraries, iRepertoire HTBI primers were used together with Arm-PCR of CDR3 regions. TCRdb recomputed calls from the multiplex PCR reads with MiXCR, one row per CDR3 protein. The data contain approximately 480,000 distinct CDR3 sequences, roughly 17% of them singletons. This sample is part of a study of regulatory T cells in long-lasting Graves disease. Overall study: Newly diagnosed Graves' patients took antithyroid drugs under 3 months.

Study-wide findings and caveats: With persistent disease, TRBV28, TRBJ1-2 and TRBJ2-5 were the favored segments.

The time point is: newly diagnosed GD, antithyroid drugs for less than 3 months. The TCR library was prepared using RNA isolated from PBMCs. The same data also contributed to another study, on T cells in Graves' hyperthyroidism and ophthalmopathy.

The sample in question was peripheral blood mononuclear cells (PBMCs), obtained at new diagnosis, from a patient treated with antithyroid drugs. The V call is TRBV29-1, the J call TRBJ2-5; TRBD2 aligns across 8 bases. The TCR sequence derives from a man aged 35 to 55 with Graves disease. The chain's CDR3 is CSVHSGTETQYF. The CDR3 region has the DNA TGCAGCGTCCATAGCGGGACAGAGACCCAGTACTTC.